These 18 T cell receptor beta chains were sequenced from one sample in a study of identical twins. Via MiXCR, TCRdb re-called the 5' RACE reads, giving one row per CDR3 protein. This sample has nearly 250,000 distinct CDR3 sequences, with about 7.3% found just once. These same records also appear under a second study, on yellow fever vaccine responses in identical twins.

The sequenced sample consisted of memory (CD45RO+) T cells sorted from blood. The receptors were sampled from a woman aged 18-29 years in good health.

This clonotype was counted between two and nine times. The gene calls are TRBV6-5 and TRBJ2-1, with 14 bases aligning to TRBD2. The junction had 11 bases not matched to a gene; V was cut back by 4 bases and J by 9 bases. Germline loops: CDR1 MNHEY, CDR2 SVGAGI. The CDR3 sequence is 17 residues long. CDR3 in amino acids: CASSLPTSGGAFTEQFF. The CDR3 DNA sequence: TGTGCCAGCAGTTTACCGACTAGCGGGGGGGCCTTCACTGAGCAGTTCTTC.

The CDR3 coding sequence is TGTGCCAGCACCCACAGGAGGAACGAGCAGTACTTC. The encoded protein is CASTHRRNEQYF. The J gene is TRBJ2-7, the V gene TRBV6-2 or TRBV6-3, with D perhaps TRBD1 or TRBD2 (5 bases each). The CDR3 is 12 residues long. V gave up 7 bases and J gave up 5 bases, with 12 bases separating them. Germline V gene lookup returns CDR1 MNHEY and CDR2 SVGEGT.

This clonotype was seen only a few times. V gene TRBV9 combines with J gene TRBJ2-1; possibly TRBD1 for D (6 bases). Germline V gene sequence: CDR1 SGDLS, CDR2 YYNGEE. This CDR3 is built from 13 residues. V lost 4 bases and J lost 4, with 9 bases in between. The CDR3 bases are TGTGCCAGCAGCACCACAGGGTACAATGAGCAGTTCTTC. It codes for CASSTTGYNEQFF.

This clonotype was seen repeatedly, ten times or more. V usage is TRBV5-1 and J usage is TRBJ1-1; D is unresolved. The germline V gene has CDR1 SGHRS and CDR2 YFSETQ. The V and J ends lost 1 base and 4 bases respectively, with 14 bases between them. This CDR3 comprises 15 residues. In nucleotides, the CDR3 is TGCGCCAGCAGCTTGAATACGGGTCTGGCCACTGAAGCTTTCTTT. Its protein product is CASSLNTGLATEAFF.

This clonotype has only a few counts. This sequence joins TRBV2 and TRBJ2-3; 7 bases line up with TRBD2. This CDR3 is 14 amino acids long. Trimming took 10 bases from V and 3 from J; bases not matched to a gene: 10. Looked up from germline, CDR1 is SNHLY and CDR2 is FYNNEI. The CDR3 bases are TGTGCCACCCAAGGTGTTAGCGGGACAGATACGCAGTATTTT. It specifies CATQGVSGTDTQYF. Together with reference TRBV2 and TRBJ2-3, the CDR3 gives the full variable domain: EPEVTQTPSHQVTQMGQEVILRCVPISNHLYFYWYRQILGQKVEFLVSFYNNEISEKSEIFDDQFSVERPDGSNFTLKIRSTKLEDSAMYFCATQGVSGTDTQYFGPGTRLTVL.

This clonotype was seen a few times. The chain recombines TRBV4-1 with TRBJ2-5; perhaps D is TRBD1 or TRBD2 (5 bases each). Germline V gives CDR1 MGHRA, CDR2 YSYEKL. Trimming shortened V by 1 base and J by 4 bases, and 16 bases separated the two germline ends. This CDR3 is built from 16 residues. CDR3 sequence (DNA): TGCGCCAGCAGCCAAGCTCTTCACTTGGGACCAGAGACCCAGTACTTC. Amino acid sequence: CASSQALHLGPETQYF.

With regard to this clonotype: A much larger clone sits a single nucleotide away, making a read error possible. The conserved phenylalanine or tryptophan is not found at the CDR3 terminus, so this likely reflects a read error. The V and J genes are TRBV12-3 or TRBV12-4 and TRBJ1-1; D not resolved. The CDR3 length is 12 residues. The V end was cut by 1 base, the J end by 6 bases, with 6 bases between. The CDR3: CASSLGGPEAFL. DNA for the CDR3: TGTGCCAGCAGTTTAGGGGGTCCTGAAGCTTTCCTT.

This clonotype was detected many times. This CDR3 reads CSVIPGTANEKLFF. The CDR3 DNA sequence: TGCAGCGTGATCCCAGGGACAGCTAATGAAAAACTGTTTTTT. This chain connects TRBV29-1 to TRBJ1-4, with 7 bases matching TRBD1. J lost 3 bases, V lost 6 bases, and 7 bases had no gene match. CDR1 is SQVTM, CDR2 ANQGSEA, per germline. CDR3 length equals 14 residues.

In this sample, this clonotype turned up a few times. The chain has TRBV6-1 and TRBJ2-1, with TRBD1 matching over 8 bases. The CDR3 is made up of 14 amino acids. The V segment lost 6 bases and the J segment 3 bases; nucleotides outside the gene matches: 4. Per germline, CDR1 MNHNS and CDR2 SASEGT. CDR3 nucleotide sequence: TGTGCCAGCAGCCGGGACAGGAACTACAATGAGCAGTTCTTC. It codes for CASSRDRNYNEQFF.

In its sample, this clonotype was seen many times. This chain connects TRBV27 to TRBJ2-3, with 7 bases fitting TRBD1. V was clipped by 4 bases and J by 2 bases; unmatched bases: 6. This CDR3 comprises 15 residues. Germline values: CDR1 MNHEY, CDR2 SMNVEV (reference sequence). The CDR3 region has the DNA TGTGCCAGCAGTTGGTGGGGACAGACCACAGATACGCAGTATTTT. It specifies CASSWWGQTTDTQYF.

This clonotype has a handful of counts. V is TRBV13 and J is TRBJ2-1; D is undetermined. CDR1 PRHDT and CDR2 FYEKMQ come from the germline V gene (reference sequence). Trimming left V 8 bases short and J 2 bases short, with 13 bases between. This CDR3 has 14 amino acids. CDR3: CASHTAFPYNEQFF. The CDR3 DNA is TGTGCCAGCCATACGGCCTTCCCCTACAATGAGCAGTTCTTC.

This clonotype was seen more than once but under ten times. The chain is built from TRBV2 and TRBJ2-7; TRBD1 is a possible D gene (5 bases). Trimming took off 4 bases at V and 1 base at J, with 8 bases between the two ends. Looked up from germline, CDR1 is SNHLY and CDR2 is FYNNEI. The CDR3 totals 13 residues. The CDR3 DNA sequence: TGTGCCAGCAGTGCAGGGAAGTCCTACGAGCAGTACGTC. Its translation: CASSAGKSYEQYV.

This clonotype occurred many times. The V and J genes are TRBV20-1 and TRBJ2-1; 8 bases agree with TRBD2. The junction had 5 bases not matched to a gene; V was cut back by 3 bases and J by 4 bases. The CDR3 extends over 14 amino acids. CDR1 and CDR2 from the germline V gene are DFQATT and SNEGSKA (reference sequence). The CDR3 nucleotides are TGCAGTGCTAGGGGGCGGGGGGATTACAATGAGCAGTTCTTC. Its translation is CSARGRGDYNEQFF.

This clonotype was counted many times. This chain connects TRBV29-1 to TRBJ2-1, with D possibly matching TRBD2 (5 bases). Germline CDR1 reads SQVTM; CDR2 reads ANQGSEA. The CDR3 is 13 residues long. Trimming removed 4 bases at V and 10 bases at J, with 17 bases between. The CDR3 DNA follows: TGCAGCGTTGCCCTAGCAGGCATAGGGGAGCAGTTCTTC. Translating gives CSVALAGIGEQFF.

This clonotype occurred many times. The chain joins TRBV7-8 to TRBJ2-4; perhaps TRBD2 as D (5 bases). Germline V gives CDR1 SGHVS, CDR2 FQNEAQ. This CDR3 region has 13 residues. V lost 4 bases and J 6 bases, leaving 10 bases between the germline ends. The CDR3 is CASSSGRGNIQYF. CDR3 nucleotides: TGTGCCAGCAGCTCCGGCCGGGGAAACATTCAGTACTTC.

A few counts support this clonotype. DNA of the CDR3: TGTGCCAGCAGCCAAATGCCAGGGAGCTCCTACGAGCAGTACTTC. Its protein is CASSQMPGSSYEQYF. The genes are TRBV3-1 and TRBJ2-7; D tentatively reads TRBD1 or TRBD2 (5 bases each). The length of the CDR3 is 15 residues. Germline V CDR1 and CDR2: LGHDT, YNNKEL (reference sequence). V was cut by 2 bases and J by 0 bases, with 11 bases left in between.

CDR3 DNA: TGTGCCAGCAGCCCCGGGGGTAGCGGGGGGAACAATGAGCAGTTCTTC. The encoded protein is CASSPGGSGGNNEQFF. J is TRBJ2-1 and V is TRBV9, with 10 positions matching TRBD2. V was clipped by 4 bases and J by 5 bases; unmatched bases: 9. The CDR3 length is 16 residues. CDR1 is SGDLS and CDR2 is YYNGEE in the germline V gene. The full variable domain, its missing parts supplied by reference TRBV9 and TRBJ2-1, is DSGVTQTPKHLITATGQRVTLRCSPRSGDLSVYWYQQSLDQGLQFLIQYYNGEERAKGNILERFSAQQFPDLHSELNLSSLELGDSALYFCASSPGGSGGNNEQFFGPGTRLTVL.

The V call is TRBV11-3, the J call TRBJ1-1; D is unresolved. Germline assignment: CDR1 SGHNT and CDR2 YENEEA. Between the trimmed V and J ends, which lost 1 base and 7 bases, there was a span of 13 bases. The CDR3 length is 14 residues. The CDR3 protein is CASSLVSLSGEAFF. The CDR3 region has the DNA TGTGCCAGCAGCTTAGTTAGCCTTTCAGGTGAAGCTTTCTTT.